Listed below are T cell receptor beta chains from one sample, sequenced in a study of control samples from healthy donors and cancer patients. Only in-frame clones appear in the TCRdb table, and some are missing; sequencing was by immunoSEQ multiplex PCR. Among 95,000 to 100,000 clones listed, around 88% were seen once. Material: blood. These receptors were collected from a man aged 25 to 45 in good health. The CDR3 runs from the conserved cysteine through the conserved F or W. D genes are given only for firm matches. Clone size is stated in some rows and not others, as once, few, many or a class when expanded.

NA	TRBV10-1	NA	TRBJ1-2	TGCGCCAGCAGTGAATCTGGGACCAACTATGGCTACACCTTC	CASSESGTNYGYTF
NA	TRBV5-1	NA	TRBJ1-2	TGCGCCAGCAGCTTGGACTACAGGGTCGTCGGCTACACCTTC	CASSLDYRVVGYTF
few	TRBV15	NA	TRBJ1-2	TGTGCCACCAGCAGGACAGAAAACTATGGCTACACCTTC	CATSRTENYGYTF
NA	TRBV4-3	NA	TRBJ2-5	TGCGCCAGCAGCCAAGATCTAGGGAAAAGGGAGACCCAGTACTTC	CASSQDLGKRETQYF
NA	TRBV6-5	NA	TRBJ2-2	TGTGCCAGCAGTTACAAGGGCGCGAACACCGGGGAGCTGTTTTTT	CASSYKGANTGELFF
once	TRBV27	TRBD2	TRBJ2-1	TGTGCCAGCAGTCTAACCGGGACTAGCGGGAGAGGGTTCAATGAGCAGTTCTTC	CASSLTGTSGRGFNEQFF
NA	TRBV6-2/TRBV6-3	TRBD2	TRBJ2-3	TGTGCCAGCAGTTATCTAGCGGTCACAGATACGCAGTATTTT	CASSYLAVTDTQYF
NA	TRBV7-2	TRBD2	TRBJ2-2	TGTGCCAGCAGCTTAGTTCCCGGGGGAGGGCCTTTCGGGGAGCTGTTTTTT	CASSLVPGGGPFGELFF
once	TRBV7-2	NA	TRBJ1-2	TGTGCCAGCAGCTTAGGACAGAACTATGGCTACACCTTC	CASSLGQNYGYTF
NA	TRBV28	NA	TRBJ1-2	TGTGCCAGCAGGGCTAACTGGGGCTATGGCTACACCTTC	CASRANWGYGYTF